This is a list of T cell receptor beta chains from one sample in a study of blood T cells in healthy people across ages. MiXCR, applied by TCRdb to the 5' RACE reads, yields one record per CDR3 protein. The repertoire has about a million distinct CDR3 sequences, approximately 50% of them found once; the top ten carry over 20%. The sample was blood. These receptors all come from a woman in her sixties in good health. Both conserved end residues are part of each CDR3. A D gene is named only where the DNA matches it firmly. Size is stated for part of the rows, as once, few or many counts, or as a class when the clone is expanded.

j_call v_call clone_size d_call cdr3_nt cdr3_aa
TRBJ2-7 TRBV6-2/TRBV6-3 - - TGTGCCAGCAGAGACCCGGTGAGGGGGTCTGGCAATGAGCAGTACTTC CASRDPVRGSGNEQYF
TRBJ2-3 TRBV7-2 few - TGTGCCAGCAGCTTAGTCCTAGCGACTAGCACAGATACGCAGTATTTT CASSLVLATSTDTQYF
TRBJ2-7 TRBV4-2 - - TGTGCCAGCAGCCGAAGTGAGGGGGGGGACTACGAGCAGTACTTC CASSRSEGGDYEQYF
TRBJ2-3 TRBV10-3 - - TGTGCCATCAATGGCGGGGGCACAGATACGCAGTATTTT CAINGGGTDTQYF
TRBJ1-6 TRBV20-1 - - TGCAGTGCTAGAGATTCGAAGTCCCTTAGCTCCTATAATTCACCCCTCCACTTT CSARDSKSLSSYNSPLHF
TRBJ2-3 TRBV6-6 many - TGTGCCAGCAGTTACTCCGGATCCACAGATACGCAGTATTTT CASSYSGSTDTQYF
TRBJ2-1 TRBV20-1 - TRBD2 TGCAGTGCTAGAGGTCTTGGACTAGCGGGAGTAGGGGGAGGTAATGAGCAGTTCTTC CSARGLGLAGVGGGNEQFF
TRBJ2-1 TRBV27 few - TGTGCCAGCAGTTATTATACTGACTACAATGAGCAGTTCTTC CASSYYTDYNEQFF
TRBJ2-1 TRBV2 - - TGTGCCAGCAGTGAAGCGCTTCCTGAGCAGTTCTTC CASSEALPEQFF
TRBJ2-7 TRBV15 - - TGTGCCACCAGCAGAGAGGGCCTAGGGGCCCACAATGAGCAGTACTTC CATSREGLGAHNEQYF
TRBJ2-7 TRBV6-5 - TRBD1 TGTGCCGGCAGTTACTCCCGGACAGGGGCCTCCTACGAGCAGTACTTC CAGSYSRTGASYEQYF
TRBJ1-2 TRBV7-3 few - TGTGCCAGCAGCTTAAATCCCAACTCTGGCTACACCTTC CASSLNPNSGYTF
TRBJ2-5 TRBV20-1 few - TGCAGTGCTCCACGCCAAGAGACCCAGTACTTC CSAPRQETQYF
TRBJ2-5 TRBV28 - - TGTGCCAGCACTCTTCTCGCGACCCAGTACTTC CASTLLATQYF
TRBJ2-2 TRBV9 - - TGTGCCAGCAGCGGAACCCACACCGGGGAGCTGTTTTTT CASSGTHTGELFF
TRBJ1-6 TRBV12-3/TRBV12-4 - TRBD1 TGTGCCAGCAGTCCACGGGAGGGGGCCAATTCACCCCTCCACTTT CASSPREGANSPLHF
TRBJ2-7 TRBV6-2/TRBV6-3 - TRBD2 TGTGCCAGCAGGCCTAGCGGGAGGGTCCCTTCCCGGGGCGAGCAGTACTTC CASRPSGRVPSRGEQYF
TRBJ1-6 TRBV12-3/TRBV12-4 - TRBD1 TGTGCCAGCAGTTTAGAGCCCGACAGGGGCCCCTCACCCCTCCACTTT CASSLEPDRGPSPLHF
TRBJ1-5 TRBV20-1 few - TGCAGTGCCCGAGTGGGCGATTGGGACAATCAGCCCCAGCATTTT CSARVGDWDNQPQHF
TRBJ2-5 TRBV28 - - TGTGCCAGCAGTTTAAGGGGAGCTAGCGCCTCAGGGGCCCAGTACTTC CASSLRGASASGAQYF
TRBJ2-1 TRBV10-3 few TRBD2 TGTGCCATCAGTGTTGGAGCGGGAGGAATGTATGAGCAGTTCTTC CAISVGAGGMYEQFF
TRBJ2-1 TRBV7-3 - TRBD1 TGTGCCAGCAGCTTTTCCGGGACAGGGGGCAAGCAGTTCTTC CASSFSGTGGKQFF
TRBJ2-5 TRBV18 - TRBD1 TGTGCCAGCTCACCACTTAACCCAGGGGGTCTTGAGACCCAGTACTTC CASSPLNPGGLETQYF
TRBJ2-7 TRBV29-1 once TRBD1 TGCAGCGTTCCTAAACGGACAGGTCGGGACGAGCAGTACTTC CSVPKRTGRDEQYF
TRBJ2-1 TRBV29-1 few - TGCAGCGGAGGGGTGGGTGAGCAGTTCTTC CSGGVGEQFF
TRBJ1-5 TRBV29-1 few - TGCAGCGTTGGGGGCGGAGGCAATCAGCCCCAGCATTTT CSVGGGGNQPQHF
TRBJ2-7 TRBV29-1 - TRBD2 TGCAGCGCCCTTCTGCGGGAGTCTAGCTACGAGCAGTACTTC CSALLRESSYEQYF
TRBJ2-1 TRBV14 - - TGTGCCAGCAGCCAAGATCCTTTCGTTCCTTCGGGAGCAGTAGACAATGAGCAGTTCTTC CASSQDPFVPSGAVDNEQFF
TRBJ2-7 TRBV5-5 - TRBD2 TGTGCCAGCAGCCCAGGCTCGTACGTGGGACTAGCGGCCTACGAGCAGTACTTC CASSPGSYVGLAAYEQYF
TRBJ2-5 TRBV10-3 - - TGTGCCATCAGTGGCCAACAGGGGAGGCAAGAGACCCAGTACTTC CAISGQQGRQETQYF
TRBJ1-2 TRBV11-2 - - TGTGCCAGCAGCTTACAGGGAAATACTGGCTACACCTTC CASSLQGNTGYTF
TRBJ2-5 TRBV28 few - TGTGCCAGCAGTCCGCCGGGACAACAAGAGGCCCAGTACTTC CASSPPGQQEAQYF
TRBJ2-3 TRBV6-1 - TRBD2 TGTGCCAGCAGTGGTCCCGTAGCGGGAGGGGTGGGTACGCAGTATTTT CASSGPVAGGVGTQYF
TRBJ2-7 TRBV28 - - TGTGCCAGCAGTTTAAGGATATCAGGGGCCCTCGATGGGGAGCAGTACTTC CASSLRISGALDGEQYF
TRBJ2-1 TRBV4-1 - TRBD2 TGCGCCAGCAGCCCAGGGACTAGCGGGGTTAGTGAGCAGTTCTTC CASSPGTSGVSEQFF
TRBJ2-1 TRBV11-3 - - TGTGCCAGCAGCCCGGTGGCCCTAGTCCCCTACAATGAGCAGTTCTTC CASSPVALVPYNEQFF
TRBJ2-4 TRBV6-1 - - TGTGCCAGCTCGTCCGGTCGGATGATAGAGCAGTACTTC CASSSGRMIEQYF
TRBJ2-3 TRBV27 - - TGTGCCGGCAGTCCCCGGGTTGTCTCCTCCACAGATACGCAGTATTTT CAGSPRVVSSTDTQYF
TRBJ2-7 TRBV3-1 - - TGTGCCAGCAGCCAAAATAGGGGACGGAGGAGCTCCTACGAGCAGTACTTC CASSQNRGRRSSYEQYF
TRBJ2-4 TRBV20-1 - TRBD2 TGCAGTGCTATTAGCGGGAGGGCCCCCGTAGCCAAAAACATTCAGTACTTC CSAISGRAPVAKNIQYF
TRBJ2-7 TRBV27 - - TGTGCCAGCGCCTCCGGCCCTCTACTCTCCTACGAGCAGTACTTC CASASGPLLSYEQYF
TRBJ2-6 TRBV20-1 once - TGCTCTGGGGGGTCGGGCTCTGGGGCCAACGTCCTGACTTTC CSGGSGSGANVLTF
TRBJ2-1 TRBV7-2 - - TGTGCCAGCAGCTTAGGTAATAAGCAGTTCTTC CASSLGNKQFF
TRBJ2-7 TRBV4-2 - TRBD2 TGTGCCAGCAGCCAAGAAGCCACTAGCGTATGGAATGAGCAGTACTTC CASSQEATSVWNEQYF
TRBJ2-4 TRBV29-1 - - TGCAGCGCCACGGGAGCGCTAGCCGAAAACATTCAGTACTTC CSATGALAENIQYF
TRBJ2-5 TRBV10-3 - - TGTGCCATCAGGGGGACAGACCTGACTATCGGGAGGAGGATGGAGACCCAGTACTTC CAIRGTDLTIGRRMETQYF
TRBJ2-7 TRBV29-1 - TRBD1 TGCAGCGCGGCGACAGGGGAAGCCTACGAGCAGTACTTC CSAATGEAYEQYF
TRBJ2-5 TRBV28 - - TGTGCCAGCAGTTGGAGTTATTCACAAAAGACCCAGTACTTC CASSWSYSQKTQYF
TRBJ2-7 TRBV4-1 - TRBD1 TGCGCCAGCAGCCACCCATCGCCTAAGATAGACAGGGGTCGGTACGAGCAGTACTTC CASSHPSPKIDRGRYEQYF
TRBJ2-7 TRBV29-1 - - TGCAGCGCCACATCGACCTACGAGCAGTACTTC CSATSTYEQYF
TRBJ2-7 TRBV25-1 once - TGTGCCAGCATCCTGGGAAGGCCCTACGAGCAGTACTTC CASILGRPYEQYF
TRBJ1-5 TRBV29-1 few TRBD1 TGCAGCGTTGTCGACAGGGCGGATCAGCCCCAGCATTTT CSVVDRADQPQHF
TRBJ2-3 TRBV5-1 - TRBD2 TGCGCCAGCAGCTTGGAAGCGGGAGGATCCACAGATACGCAGTATTTT CASSLEAGGSTDTQYF